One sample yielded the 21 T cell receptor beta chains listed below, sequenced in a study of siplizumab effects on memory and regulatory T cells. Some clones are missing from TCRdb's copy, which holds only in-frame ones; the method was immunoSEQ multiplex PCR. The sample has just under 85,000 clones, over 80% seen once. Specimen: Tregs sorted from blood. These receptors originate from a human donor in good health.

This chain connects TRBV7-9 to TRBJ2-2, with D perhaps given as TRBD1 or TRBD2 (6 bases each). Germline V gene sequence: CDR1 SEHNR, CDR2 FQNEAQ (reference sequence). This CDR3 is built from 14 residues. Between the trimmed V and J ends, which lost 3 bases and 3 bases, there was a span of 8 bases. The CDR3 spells CASSLRGDTGELFF. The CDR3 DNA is TGTGCCAGCAGCTTGAGGGGGGACACCGGGGAGCTGTTTTTT.

The CDR3 loop reads CSVERSSGGEQFF. The CDR3 nucleotides read TGCAGCGTTGAACGGTCTAGCGGGGGAGAGCAGTTCTTC. V is TRBV29-1 and J is TRBJ2-1, with 10 bases matching TRBD2. Germline V gene lookup returns CDR1 SQVTM and CDR2 ANQGSEA. V was pared by 2 bases and J by 10 bases, with 5 bases of the junction left unmatched. The CDR3 loop spans 13 amino acids.

The CDR3 bases are TGTGCCAGTGGGGGCCAGCCGGGATCACCCCTCCACTTT. Protein product: CASGGQPGSPLHF. This chain connects TRBV7-8 to TRBJ1-6, with D possibly being TRBD1 (6 bases). Germline V CDR1 and CDR2: SGHVS, FQNEAQ. This CDR3 has 13 residues. Trimming removed 9 bases at V and 10 bases at J, with 16 bases between.

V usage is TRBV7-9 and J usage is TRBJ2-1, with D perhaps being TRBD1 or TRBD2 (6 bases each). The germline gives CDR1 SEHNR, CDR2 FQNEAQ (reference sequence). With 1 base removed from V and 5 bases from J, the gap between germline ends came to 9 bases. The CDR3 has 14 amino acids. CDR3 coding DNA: TGTGCCAGCAGCTTAGACGGGGGCCACAATGAGCAGTTCTTC. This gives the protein CASSLDGGHNEQFF.

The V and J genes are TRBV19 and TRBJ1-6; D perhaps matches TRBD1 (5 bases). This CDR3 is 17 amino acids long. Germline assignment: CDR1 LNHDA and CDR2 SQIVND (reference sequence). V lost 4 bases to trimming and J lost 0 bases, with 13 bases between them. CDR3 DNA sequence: TGTGCCAGTAGTACAATGGGGCAGAGCTCCTATAATTCACCCCTCCACTTT. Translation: CASSTMGQSSYNSPLHF.

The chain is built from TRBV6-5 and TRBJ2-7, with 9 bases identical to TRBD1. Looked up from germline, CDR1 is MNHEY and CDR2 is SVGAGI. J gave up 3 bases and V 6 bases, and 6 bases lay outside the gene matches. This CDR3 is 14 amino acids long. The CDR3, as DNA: TGTGCCAGCAGGCCACAGGGGGCGGTCTACGAGCAGTACTTC. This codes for CASRPQGAVYEQYF.

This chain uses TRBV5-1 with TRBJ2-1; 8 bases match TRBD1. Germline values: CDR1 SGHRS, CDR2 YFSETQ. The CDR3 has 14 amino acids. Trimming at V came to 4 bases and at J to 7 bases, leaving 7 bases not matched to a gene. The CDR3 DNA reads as TGCGCCAGCAGCGCCCGGACAGGGTCGAATGAGCAGTTCTTC. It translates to CASSARTGSNEQFF.

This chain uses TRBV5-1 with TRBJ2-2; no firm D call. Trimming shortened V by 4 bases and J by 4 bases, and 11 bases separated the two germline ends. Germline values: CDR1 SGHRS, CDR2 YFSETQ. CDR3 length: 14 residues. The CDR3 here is CASSRRLGTGELFF. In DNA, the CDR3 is TGCGCCAGCAGCCGCAGGCTTGGCACCGGGGAGCTGTTTTTT.

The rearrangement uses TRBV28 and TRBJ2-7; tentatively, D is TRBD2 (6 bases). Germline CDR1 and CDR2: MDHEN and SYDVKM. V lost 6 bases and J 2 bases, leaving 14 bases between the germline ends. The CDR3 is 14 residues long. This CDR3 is CASSYTSGAYEQYF. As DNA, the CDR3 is TGTGCCAGCAGCTACACCTCGGGGGCCTACGAGCAGTACTTC.

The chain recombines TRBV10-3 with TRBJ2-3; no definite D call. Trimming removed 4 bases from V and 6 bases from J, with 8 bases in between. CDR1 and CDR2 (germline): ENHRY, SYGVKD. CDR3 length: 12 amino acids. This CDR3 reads CAISGSADTQYF. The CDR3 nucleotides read TGTGCCATCAGTGGTTCGGCGGATACGCAGTATTTT.

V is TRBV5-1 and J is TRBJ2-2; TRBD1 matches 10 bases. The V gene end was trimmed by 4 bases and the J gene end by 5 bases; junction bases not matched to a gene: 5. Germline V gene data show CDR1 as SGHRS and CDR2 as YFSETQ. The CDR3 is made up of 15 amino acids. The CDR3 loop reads CASSGTGERTGELFF. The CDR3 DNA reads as TGCGCCAGCAGCGGGACAGGGGAGAGGACCGGGGAGCTGTTTTTT.

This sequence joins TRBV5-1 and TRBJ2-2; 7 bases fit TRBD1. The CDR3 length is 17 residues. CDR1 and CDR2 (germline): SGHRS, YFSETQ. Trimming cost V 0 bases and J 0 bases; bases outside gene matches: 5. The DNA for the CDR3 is TGCGCCAGCAGCTTGGCCGGGCAGGGGGCGAACACCGGGGAGCTGTTTTTT. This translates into CASSLAGQGANTGELFF.

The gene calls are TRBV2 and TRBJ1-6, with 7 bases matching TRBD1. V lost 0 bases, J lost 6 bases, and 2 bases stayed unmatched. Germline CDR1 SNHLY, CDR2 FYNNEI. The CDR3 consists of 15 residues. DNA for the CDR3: TGTGCCAGCAGTGAAGCGGGACAGAGTAATTCACCCCTCCACTTT. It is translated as CASSEAGQSNSPLHF.

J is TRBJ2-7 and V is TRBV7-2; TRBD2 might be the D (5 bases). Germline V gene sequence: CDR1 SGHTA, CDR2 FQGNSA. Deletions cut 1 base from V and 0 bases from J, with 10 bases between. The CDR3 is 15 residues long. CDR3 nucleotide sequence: TGTGCCAGCAGCTTAGGCTCGGGGAGCTCCTACGAGCAGTACTTC. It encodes CASSLGSGSSYEQYF.

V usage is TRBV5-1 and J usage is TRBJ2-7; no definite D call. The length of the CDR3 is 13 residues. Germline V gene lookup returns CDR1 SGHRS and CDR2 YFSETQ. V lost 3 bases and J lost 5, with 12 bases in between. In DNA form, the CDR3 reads TGCGCCAGCAGCTCGACTCAGACTCACGAGCAGTACTTC. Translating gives CASSSTQTHEQYF.

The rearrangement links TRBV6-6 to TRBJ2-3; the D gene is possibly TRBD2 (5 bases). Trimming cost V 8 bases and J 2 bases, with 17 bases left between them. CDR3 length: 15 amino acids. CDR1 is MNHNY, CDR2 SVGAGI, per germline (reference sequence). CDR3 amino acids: CASQEGGAITDTQYF. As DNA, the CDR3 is TGTGCCAGCCAGGAAGGAGGCGCGATCACAGATACGCAGTATTTT.

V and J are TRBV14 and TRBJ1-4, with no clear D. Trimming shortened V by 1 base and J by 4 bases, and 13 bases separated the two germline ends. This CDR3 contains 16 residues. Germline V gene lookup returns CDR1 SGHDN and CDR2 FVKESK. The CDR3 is CASSQAPLLFNEKLFF. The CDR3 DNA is TGTGCCAGCAGCCAAGCCCCGCTTCTTTTTAATGAAAAACTGTTTTTT.

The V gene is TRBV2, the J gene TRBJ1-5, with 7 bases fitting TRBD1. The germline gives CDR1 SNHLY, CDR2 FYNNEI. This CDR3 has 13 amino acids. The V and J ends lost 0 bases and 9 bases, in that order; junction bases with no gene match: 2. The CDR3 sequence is CASSEAGQTPQHF. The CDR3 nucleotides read TGTGCCAGCAGTGAAGCGGGACAGACGCCCCAGCATTTT. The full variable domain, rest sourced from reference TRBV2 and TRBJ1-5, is EPEVTQTPSHQVTQMGQEVILRCVPISNHLYFYWYRQILGQKVEFLVSFYNNEISEKSEIFDDQFSVERPDGSNFTLKIRSTKLEDSAMYFCASSEAGQTPQHFGDGTRLSIL.

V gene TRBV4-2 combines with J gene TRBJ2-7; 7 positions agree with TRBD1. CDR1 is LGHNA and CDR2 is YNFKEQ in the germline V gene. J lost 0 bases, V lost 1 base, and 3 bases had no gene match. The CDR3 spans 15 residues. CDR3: CASSQGDSDSYEQYF. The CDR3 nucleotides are TGTGCCAGCAGCCAAGGGGACAGCGACTCCTACGAGCAGTACTTC.

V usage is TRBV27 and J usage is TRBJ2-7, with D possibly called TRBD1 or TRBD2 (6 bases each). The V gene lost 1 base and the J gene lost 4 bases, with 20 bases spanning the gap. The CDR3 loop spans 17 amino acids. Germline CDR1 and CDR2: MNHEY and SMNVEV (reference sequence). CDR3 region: CASSLFSGQRLPYEQYF. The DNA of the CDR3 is TGTGCCAGCAGTTTATTTAGCGGACAGCGCCTTCCTTACGAGCAGTACTTC.

The CDR3 here is CASSRGLAAGELFF. The CDR3 coding sequence is TGTGCCAGCAGCCGCGGACTAGCGGCCGGGGAGCTGTTTTTT. This sequence joins TRBV2 and TRBJ2-2, with 10 bases fitting TRBD2. CDR3 length equals 14 residues. Germline V gene data show CDR1 as SNHLY and CDR2 as FYNNEI. Trimming cost V 6 bases and J 6 bases; bases outside gene matches: 4.